What follows is one T cell receptor (beta chain) and its context. Its antigen is unidentified. Germline CDR1 SEHNR, CDR2 FQNEAQ (reference sequence). The CDR3 has 15 amino acids. The V segment lost 1 base and the J segment 6 bases; nucleotides outside the gene matches: 3. Stated time point: pre-sensitization, week 0. The treatment was: therapeutic diphenylcyclopropenone sensitization with weekly scalp DPC. The data originate from a study of human T cells and chemical hapten exposure. Study as a whole: Upper-back patches of 0.01% DPC were read at 6 days.

Study-wide findings and caveats: The immune response of these alopecia patients might not match healthy individuals'.

TCRdb itself ran the RACE reads through MiXCR, one entry per CDR3 protein. The sample has 150,000 to 200,000 distinct CDR3 sequences, nearly 30% seen once. Here the sequenced sample was whole blood, taken in connection with sensitization to the hapten diphenylcyclopropenone (DPC). The source of this sequence is a woman younger than 45 with alopecia areata. Some clones in this sample may be carry-over from other donors' samples. This chain connects TRBV7-9 to TRBJ2-1; TRBD1 matches 10 bases. CDR3 region: CASSLGQGARNEQFF. For the CDR3, the DNA is TGTGCCAGCAGCTTAGGACAGGGGGCGCGCAATGAGCAGTTCTTC. The full variable domain, in which reference TRBV7-9 and TRBJ2-1 provide the parts outside the CDR3, is DTGVSQNPRHKITKRGQNVTFRCDPISEHNRLYWYRQTLGQGPEFLTYFQNEAQLEKSRLLSDRFSAERPKGSFSTLEIQRTEQGDSAMYLCASSLGQGARNEQFFGPGTRLTVL.